Presented here are 25 T cell receptor beta chains from one specimen sequenced in a study of T cells expressing NK-cell markers. TCRdb reprocessed the 5' RACE reads and stores each CDR3 protein as one record, lacking DNA. This sample's table reports about 400,000 distinct CDR3 sequences. Material: blood T cells: a sorted CD56 or NKG2C T cell subset, CD4+ or CD8+ T cells, or bulk PBMC T cells (not recorded which). The source of these receptors is a woman aged 45-65 years in good health.

The chain uses TRBV10-2 and TRBJ2-3; no DNA is available, so the TRBD2 call from TCRdb remains unchecked. From germline, CDR1 is WSHSY and CDR2 SAAADI. The CDR3 extends over 14 amino acids. The CDR3 is CASLALRATDTQYF.

This rearrangement joins TRBV5-1 to TRBJ1-1; the TCRdb call, TRBD1, lacks DNA for checking. The V gene's germline CDR1 is SGHRS and CDR2 YFSETQ. This CDR3 spans 16 amino acids. The CDR3 loop reads CASRISVTDGGTEAFF.

The J gene is TRBJ2-4, the V gene TRBV27. The length of the CDR3 is 13 residues. Germline V lookup: CDR1 MNHEY, CDR2 SMNVEV (reference sequence). CDR3 amino acids: CASSFTAKNIQYF.

The V gene is TRBV3-1, the J gene TRBJ2-1; TCRdb names TRBD2, which stays unverified in the absence of DNA. Germline V gene data show CDR1 as LGHDT and CDR2 as YNNKEL (reference sequence). The CDR3 covers 18 residues. This chain's CDR3 is CASSQVRGAGGFYNEQFF.

The chain couples TRBV11-3 to TRBJ2-1; the D gene TCRdb calls, TRBD2, cannot be checked with no DNA. Germline values: CDR1 SGHNT, CDR2 YENEEA. The CDR3 length is 12 residues. The CDR3 sequence: CASSRSREVEFF.

J is TRBJ2-4 and V is TRBV5-1; the D gene TCRdb calls, TRBD1, cannot be checked with no DNA. This CDR3 has 16 residues. CDR1 is SGHRS, CDR2 YFSETQ, per germline. The CDR3 sequence is CASSPGDNIAKNIQYF.

The V call is TRBV7-9, the J call TRBJ1-1. Germline V lookup: CDR1 SEHNR, CDR2 FQNEAQ (reference sequence). This CDR3 spans 13 amino acids. CDR3 region: CASREDSNTEAFF.

The gene calls are TRBV19 and TRBJ1-4; the D call of TRBD1 rests on TCRdb alone, since no DNA is present to check it. This CDR3 region has 14 residues. CDR1 is LNHDA and CDR2 is SQIVND in the germline V gene (reference sequence). CDR3 sequence: CASTHRPTNEKLFF.

This sequence joins TRBV7-2 and TRBJ2-3; TCRdb's D call of TRBD1 is untestable without DNA. Germline V gene lookup returns CDR1 SGHTA and CDR2 FQGNSA. The CDR3 contains 14 residues. The CDR3 loop reads CASSEAWGSDTQYF. Full variable domain (rest looked up from reference TRBV7-2 and TRBJ2-3): GAGVSQSPSNKVTEKGKDVELRCDPISGHTALYWYRQSLGQGLEFLIYFQGNSAPDKSGLPSDRFSAERTGGSVSTLTIQRTQQEDSAVYLCASSEAWGSDTQYFGPGTRLTVL.

The V call is TRBV20-1, the J call TRBJ2-7; the D call of TRBD1 rests on TCRdb alone, since no DNA is present to check it. CDR3 size: 13 residues. The germline V gene encodes CDR1 DFQATT and CDR2 SNEGSKA (reference sequence). The chain's CDR3 is CSARNWDPYEQYF.

The rearrangement links TRBV14 to TRBJ2-1; the D call from TCRdb, TRBD1, cannot be confirmed without DNA. The CDR3 spans 14 residues. Germline V CDR1 and CDR2: SGHDN, FVKESK. The CDR3 reads CASSQWAGTYEQFF.

The chain has TRBV20-1 and TRBJ2-2; TCRdb proposes TRBD2, but this gene call is untestable without DNA. This CDR3 is built from 14 residues. Germline V lookup: CDR1 DFQATT, CDR2 SNEGSKA (reference sequence). CDR3 in amino acids: CSASGPSAPGELFF.

The V and J genes are TRBV11-2 and TRBJ2-5; without DNA, the TCRdb call of TRBD2 cannot be checked. The germline V gene encodes CDR1 SGHAT and CDR2 FQNNGV. The CDR3 covers 14 residues. The CDR3 here is CASRARTSLETQYF.

The genes are TRBV7-9 and TRBJ1-1; TCRdb reports TRBD1, a call that lacks DNA to check it against. The CDR3 runs 17 residues. The germline V gene encodes CDR1 SEHNR and CDR2 FQNEAQ (reference sequence). The CDR3 reads CASSPPRGLNRDTEAFF.

The chain couples TRBV12-3 or TRBV12-4 to TRBJ2-3; the TCRdb call, TRBD2, lacks DNA for checking. The CDR3 length is 18 residues. CDR3 in amino acids: CASSLRLAGVGGADTQYF.

The rearrangement uses TRBV4-1 and TRBJ2-1; there is no DNA to check the TCRdb D call of TRBD1. The CDR3 has 16 residues. From germline, CDR1 is MGHRA and CDR2 YSYEKL. CDR3 residues: CASSQDGGTRNNEQFF.

This chain joins TRBV29-1 and TRBJ2-2; TCRdb names TRBD1, which stays unverified in the absence of DNA. Germline V gives CDR1 SQVTM, CDR2 ANQGSEA. The CDR3 totals 13 residues. CDR3 sequence: CSVNSRVGGELFF.

The CDR3: CASSLSPGPSLYNEQFF. The chain links TRBV7-3 to TRBJ2-1; TCRdb proposes TRBD1, but this gene call is untestable without DNA. CDR3 size: 17 residues. Germline assignment: CDR1 SGHTA and CDR2 FQGTGA.

V gene TRBV20-1 combines with J gene TRBJ2-3. The V gene's germline CDR1 is DFQATT and CDR2 SNEGSKA (reference sequence). The CDR3 loop spans 15 amino acids. The CDR3 protein is CSARALSANWDTQYF.

The rearrangement joins TRBV5-1 to TRBJ2-7; without DNA, the TCRdb call of TRBD1 cannot be checked. Germline V CDR1 and CDR2: SGHRS, YFSETQ. The CDR3 length is 13 residues. The CDR3: CASSSPPSYEQYF.

The rearrangement uses TRBV7-6 and TRBJ1-1; checking the TCRdb D call of TRBD1 is not possible without DNA. From germline, CDR1 is SGHVS and CDR2 FNYEAQ. The CDR3 length is 18 residues. Here the CDR3 reads CASSLSGRGTGMSTEAFF.

The gene calls are TRBV27 and TRBJ2-5. Germline assignment: CDR1 MNHEY and CDR2 SMNVEV (reference sequence). The CDR3 sequence is 12 residues long. The CDR3 region is CASSLNGGTQYF.

The V call is TRBV7-2, the J call TRBJ2-1; the D gene TCRdb calls, TRBD1, cannot be checked with no DNA. The CDR3 totals 16 residues. Looked up from germline, CDR1 is SGHTA and CDR2 is FQGNSA. CDR3 region: CASSFTALGSYNEQFF.

This sequence joins TRBV11-2 and TRBJ2-3. CDR3 size: 13 residues. The germline V gene has CDR1 SGHAT and CDR2 FQNNGV. The CDR3 spells CASSFKPADTQYF.

The rearrangement joins TRBV7-9 to TRBJ2-5; no DNA is available, so the TRBD1 call from TCRdb remains unchecked. The CDR3 sequence is 15 residues long. Germline V lookup: CDR1 SEHNR, CDR2 FQNEAQ (reference sequence). Here the CDR3 reads CASSFAQTVQETQYF.